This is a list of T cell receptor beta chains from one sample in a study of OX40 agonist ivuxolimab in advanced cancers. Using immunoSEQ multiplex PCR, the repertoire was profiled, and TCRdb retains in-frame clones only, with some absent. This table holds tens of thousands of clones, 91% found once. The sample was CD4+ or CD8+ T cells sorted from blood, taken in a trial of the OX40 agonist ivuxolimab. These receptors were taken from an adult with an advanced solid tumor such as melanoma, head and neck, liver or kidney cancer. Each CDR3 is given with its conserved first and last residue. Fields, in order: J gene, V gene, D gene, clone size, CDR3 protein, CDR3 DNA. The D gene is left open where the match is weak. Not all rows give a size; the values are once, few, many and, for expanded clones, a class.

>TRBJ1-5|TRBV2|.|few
CASSVERGNQPQHF
TGTGCCAGCAGCGTCGAAAGGGGGAATCAGCCCCAGCATTTT
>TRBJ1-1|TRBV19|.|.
CASNPLPGQGNTEAFF
TGTGCCAGTAATCCCCTCCCGGGACAAGGGAACACTGAAGCTTTCTTT
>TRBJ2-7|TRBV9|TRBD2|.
CASSVDAGDYEQYF
TGTGCCAGCAGCGTAGACGCGGGAGACTACGAGCAGTACTTC
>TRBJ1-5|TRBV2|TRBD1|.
CASTEQGAMQPQHF
TGTGCCAGCACGGAGCAGGGGGCGATGCAGCCCCAGCATTTT
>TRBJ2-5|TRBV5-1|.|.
CASSPGLSVTAETQYF
TGCGCCAGCAGCCCAGGGTTAAGTGTAACGGCCGAGACCCAGTACTTC
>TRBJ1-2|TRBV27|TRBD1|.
CASSYRGLLGYGYTF
TGTGCCAGCAGTTACAGGGGACTCTTGGGCTATGGCTACACCTTC
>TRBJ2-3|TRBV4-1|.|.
CASSPRGTDTQYF
TGCGCCAGCAGCCCCCGCGGCACAGATACGCAGTATTTT
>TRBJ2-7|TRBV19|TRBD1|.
CASSIAGQGAYEQYF
TGTGCCAGTAGTATAGCGGGACAGGGGGCCTACGAGCAGTACTTC
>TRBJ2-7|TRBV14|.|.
CASSAGQLYEQYF
TGTGCCAGCAGTGCGGGACAGCTCTACGAGCAGTACTTC
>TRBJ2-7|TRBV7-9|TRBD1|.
CASRPLTGGPYEQYF
TGTGCCAGCAGACCTCTGACAGGGGGACCCTACGAGCAGTACTTC
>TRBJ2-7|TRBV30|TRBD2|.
CAWSGHLGTSGRPTYEQYF
TGTGCCTGGAGCGGACACCTCGGGACTAGCGGGAGGCCCACCTACGAGCAGTACTTC
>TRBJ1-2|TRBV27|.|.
CASSRFPGNYGYTF
TGTGCCAGCAGTCGGTTTCCAGGGAACTATGGCTACACCTTC
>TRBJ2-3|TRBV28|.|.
CASSLRSTPDTQYF
TGTGCCAGCAGTTTAAGGTCCACCCCCGATACGCAGTATTTT
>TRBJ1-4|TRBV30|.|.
CAWTGATNEKLFF
TGTGCCTGGACAGGGGCAACTAATGAAAAACTGTTTTTT
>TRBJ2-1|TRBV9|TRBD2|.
CASSVAGLAGGSYNEQFF
TGTGCCAGCAGCGTAGCAGGACTAGCGGGAGGGTCCTACAATGAGCAGTTCTTC
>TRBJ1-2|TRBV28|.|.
CASQQSYGYTF
TGTGCCAGCCAACAGTCGTATGGCTACACCTTC
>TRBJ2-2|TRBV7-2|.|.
CASSFGYANTGELFF
TGTGCCAGCAGCTTTGGTTACGCGAACACCGGGGAGCTGTTTTTT
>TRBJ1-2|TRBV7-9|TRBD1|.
CASSGQGASVGYTF
TGTGCCAGCAGCGGACAGGGGGCTTCGGTTGGCTACACCTTC
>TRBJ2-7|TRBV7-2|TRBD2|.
CASSSGTSRYEQYF
TGTGCCAGCAGCTCAGGGACTAGTAGGTACGAGCAGTACTTC
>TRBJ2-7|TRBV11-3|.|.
CASSLEAAGHEQYF
TGTGCCAGCAGCTTAGAAGCGGCAGGGCACGAGCAGTACTTC
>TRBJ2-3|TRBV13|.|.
CASSLARNTQYF
TGTGCCAGCAGCTTAGCGAGAAATACGCAGTATTTT
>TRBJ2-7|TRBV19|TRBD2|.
CASSIGTTNYEQYF
TGTGCCAGTAGTATTGGGACTACAAACTACGAGCAGTACTTC
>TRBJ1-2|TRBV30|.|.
CAWRSPGYGYTF
TGTGCCTGGAGGTCGCCAGGCTATGGCTACACCTTC
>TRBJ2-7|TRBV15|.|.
CATSISGTYEQYF
TGTGCCACCAGCATAAGCGGTACCTACGAGCAGTACTTC
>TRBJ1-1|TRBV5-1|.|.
CASSLGQGLKNTEAFF
TGCGCCAGCAGCTTGGGGCAGGGGTTAAAGAACACTGAAGCTTTCTTT
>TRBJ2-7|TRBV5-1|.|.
CASSSDPASSYEQYF
TGCGCCAGCAGTTCTGACCCAGCGAGCTCCTACGAGCAGTACTTC
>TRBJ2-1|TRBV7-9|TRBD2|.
CASSQPSGSSYNEQFF
TGTGCCAGCAGCCAACCAAGCGGGAGCTCCTACAATGAGCAGTTCTTC
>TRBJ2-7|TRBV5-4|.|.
CASSLRSTDYEQYF
TGTGCCAGCAGCTTGAGGTCTACCGATTACGAGCAGTACTTC
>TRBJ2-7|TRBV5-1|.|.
CASRPVRGFTYEQYF
TGCGCCAGCCGCCCGGTTCGGGGTTTCACCTACGAGCAGTACTTC
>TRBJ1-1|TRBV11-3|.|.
CASSLVRNTEAFF
TGTGCCAGCAGCTTAGTCAGGAACACTGAAGCTTTCTTT
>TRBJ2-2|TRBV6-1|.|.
CASTRARATGELFF
TGTGCCAGCACCAGGGCCAGGGCTACCGGGGAGCTGTTTTTT
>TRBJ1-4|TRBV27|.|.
CASSLFRTEREKLFF
TGTGCCAGCAGTTTATTTCGGACAGAAAGAGAAAAACTGTTTTTT
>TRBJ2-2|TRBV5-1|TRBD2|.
CASSLVSGRAAGELFF
TGCGCCAGCAGCTTGGTTAGCGGGAGGGCTGCCGGGGAGCTGTTTTTT
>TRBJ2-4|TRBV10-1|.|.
CASSESGAKNIQYF
TGCGCCAGCAGTGAGTCGGGAGCCAAAAACATTCAGTACTTC
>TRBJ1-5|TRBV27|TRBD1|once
CATKSFWDRRSSNQPQHF
TGTGCCACCAAGTCTTTCTGGGACAGGAGATCAAGCAATCAGCCCCAGCATTTT
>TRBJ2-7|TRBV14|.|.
CASSQVGGNNEQYF
TGTGCCAGCAGCCAAGTTGGCGGGAATAACGAGCAGTACTTC
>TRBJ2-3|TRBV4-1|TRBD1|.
CASSQDDRGRADTQYF
TGCGCCAGCAGCCAAGACGACAGGGGCCGAGCAGATACGCAGTATTTT
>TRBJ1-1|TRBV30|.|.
CAWGLDRQTTEAFF
TGTGCCTGGGGCCTTGACCGTCAAACCACTGAAGCTTTCTTT
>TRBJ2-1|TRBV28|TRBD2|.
CASSPATSGSGNEQFF
TGTGCCAGCAGCCCTGCGACTAGCGGGAGTGGGAATGAGCAGTTCTTC
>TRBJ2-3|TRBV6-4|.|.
CASSEVGGTDTQYF
TGTGCCAGCAGTGAGGTTGGGGGCACAGATACGCAGTATTTT
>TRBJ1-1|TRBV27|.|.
CASSLLGPQNTEAFF
TGTGCCAGCAGTTTATTAGGCCCCCAAAACACTGAAGCTTTCTTT
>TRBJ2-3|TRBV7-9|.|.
CASSLVQVTDTQYF
TGTGCCAGCAGCTTAGTTCAGGTCACAGATACGCAGTATTTT
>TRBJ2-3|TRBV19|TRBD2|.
CASSILGGADTQYF
TGTGCCAGTAGTATTCTTGGGGGGGCAGATACGCAGTATTTT
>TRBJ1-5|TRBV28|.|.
CASSFPQGLSNQPQHF
TGTGCCAGCAGTTTCCCCCAGGGACTCAGCAATCAGCCCCAGCATTTT
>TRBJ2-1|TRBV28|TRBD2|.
CASSPLAGVTYEQFF
TGTGCCAGCAGTCCCTTGGCGGGAGTTACCTATGAGCAGTTCTTC
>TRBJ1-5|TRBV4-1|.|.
CASSQDSQPGNQPQHF
TGCGCCAGCAGCCAAGATTCCCAGCCTGGAAATCAGCCCCAGCATTTT
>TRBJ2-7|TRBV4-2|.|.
CASSNIYEQYF
TGTGCCAGCAGCAACATCTACGAGCAGTACTTC
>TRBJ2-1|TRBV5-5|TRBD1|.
CASSTGQASYNEQFF
TGTGCCAGCAGCACCGGACAGGCCTCCTACAATGAGCAGTTCTTC
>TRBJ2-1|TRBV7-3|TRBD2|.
CASSPWEGARNEQFF
TGTGCCAGCAGCCCATGGGAGGGAGCAAGGAATGAGCAGTTCTTC
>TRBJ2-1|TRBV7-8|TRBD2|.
CASSLIPSGRVDEQFF
TGTGCCAGCAGCTTAATTCCTAGCGGGAGGGTTGATGAGCAGTTCTTC
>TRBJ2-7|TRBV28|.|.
CASSLTEQYF
TGTGCCAGCAGTTTGACCGAGCAGTACTTC
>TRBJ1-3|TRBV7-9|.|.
CASSFLESTGNTIYF
TGTGCCAGCAGCTTTCTAGAGTCCACTGGAAACACCATATATTTT
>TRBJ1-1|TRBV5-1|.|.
CASSVSGETEAFF
TGCGCCAGCAGCGTATCAGGTGAAACTGAAGCTTTCTTT
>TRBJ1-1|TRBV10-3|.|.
CAISDRNTEAFF
TGTGCCATCAGCGACAGGAACACTGAAGCTTTCTTT
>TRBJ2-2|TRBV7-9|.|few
CASSRTVAGINTGELFF
TGTGCCAGCAGCCGGACGGTCGCGGGTATAAACACCGGGGAGCTGTTTTTT
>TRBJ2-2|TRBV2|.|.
CASSAIQGITGELFF
TGTGCCAGCAGTGCGATACAGGGAATAACCGGGGAGCTGTTTTTT
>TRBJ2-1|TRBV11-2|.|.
CASSLAGSSNEQFF
TGTGCCAGCAGCTTAGCCGGGAGCTCCAATGAGCAGTTCTTC
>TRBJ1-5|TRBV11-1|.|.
CASSLAPVNQPQHF
TGTGCCAGCAGCTTAGCCCCGGTGAATCAGCCCCAGCATTTT
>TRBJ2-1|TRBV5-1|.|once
CASISGSSYNEQFF
TGCGCCAGCATAAGCGGCAGCTCCTACAATGAGCAGTTCTTC
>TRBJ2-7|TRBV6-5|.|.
CASSGSHEQYF
TGTGCCAGCAGTGGTAGCCACGAGCAGTACTTC